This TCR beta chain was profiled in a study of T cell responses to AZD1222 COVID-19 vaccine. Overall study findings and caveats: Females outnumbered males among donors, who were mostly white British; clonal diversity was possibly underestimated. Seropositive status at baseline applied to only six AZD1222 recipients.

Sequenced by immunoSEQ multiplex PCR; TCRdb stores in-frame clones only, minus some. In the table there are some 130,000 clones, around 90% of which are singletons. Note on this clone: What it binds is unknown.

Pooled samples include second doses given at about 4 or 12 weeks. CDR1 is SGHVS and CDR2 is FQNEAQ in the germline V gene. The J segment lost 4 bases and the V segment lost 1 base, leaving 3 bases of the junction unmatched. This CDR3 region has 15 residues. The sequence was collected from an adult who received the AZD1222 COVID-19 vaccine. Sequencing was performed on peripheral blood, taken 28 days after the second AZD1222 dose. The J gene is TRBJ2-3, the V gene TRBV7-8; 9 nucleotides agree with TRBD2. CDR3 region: CASSLEEREADTQYF. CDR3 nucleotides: TGTGCCAGCAGCTTAGAGGAGCGGGAGGCAGATACGCAGTATTTT.